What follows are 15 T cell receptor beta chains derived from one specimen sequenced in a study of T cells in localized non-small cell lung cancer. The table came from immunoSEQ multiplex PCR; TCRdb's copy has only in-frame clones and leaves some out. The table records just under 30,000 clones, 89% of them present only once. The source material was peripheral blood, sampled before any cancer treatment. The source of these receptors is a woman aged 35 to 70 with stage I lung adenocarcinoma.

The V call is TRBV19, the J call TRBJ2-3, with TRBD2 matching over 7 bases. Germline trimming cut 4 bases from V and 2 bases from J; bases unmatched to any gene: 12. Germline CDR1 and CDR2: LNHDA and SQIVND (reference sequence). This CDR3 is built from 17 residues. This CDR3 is CASSSGSPSGFTDTQYF. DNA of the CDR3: TGTGCCAGTAGTAGCGGGAGCCCCTCGGGCTTCACAGATACGCAGTATTTT.

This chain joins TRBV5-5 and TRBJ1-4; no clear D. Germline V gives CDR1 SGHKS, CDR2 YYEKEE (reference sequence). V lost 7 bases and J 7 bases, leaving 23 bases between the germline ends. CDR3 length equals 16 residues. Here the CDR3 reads CASFTQPGANVEKLFF. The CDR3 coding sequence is TGTGCCAGCTTTACTCAGCCGGGAGCGAATGTTGAAAAACTGTTTTTT.

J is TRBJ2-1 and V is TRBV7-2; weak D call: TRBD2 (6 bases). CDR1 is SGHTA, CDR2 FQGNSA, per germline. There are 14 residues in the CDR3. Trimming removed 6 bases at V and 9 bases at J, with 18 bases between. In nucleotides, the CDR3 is TGTGCCAGCAGACGGGACTTGGTTCTTGGTGAGCAGTTCTTC. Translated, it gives CASRRDLVLGEQFF.

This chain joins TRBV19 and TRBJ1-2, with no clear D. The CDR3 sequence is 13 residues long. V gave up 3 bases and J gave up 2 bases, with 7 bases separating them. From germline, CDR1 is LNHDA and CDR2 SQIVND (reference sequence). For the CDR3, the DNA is TGTGCCAGTAGTATTTTTCAGAACTATGGCTACACCTTC. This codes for CASSIFQNYGYTF.

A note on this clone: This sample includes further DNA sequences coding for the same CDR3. CDR3 DNA: TGTGCCAGCAGTCCCCGTCATTCTAGCTCCGAGCAGTACTTC. Protein: CASSPRHSSSEQYF. The chain joins TRBV6-1 to TRBJ2-7; a weak D match, TRBD2 (5 bases). Germline V gives CDR1 MNHNS, CDR2 SASEGT. This CDR3 region has 14 residues. The ends were cut back, 5 bases at V and 6 bases at J, with 17 bases in the middle.

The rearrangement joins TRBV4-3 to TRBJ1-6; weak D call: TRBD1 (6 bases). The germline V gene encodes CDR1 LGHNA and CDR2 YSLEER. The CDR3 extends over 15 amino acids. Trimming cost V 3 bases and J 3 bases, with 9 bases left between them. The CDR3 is CASSHGTSYNSPLHF. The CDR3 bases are TGCGCCAGCAGCCACGGGACAAGCTATAATTCACCCCTCCACTTT.

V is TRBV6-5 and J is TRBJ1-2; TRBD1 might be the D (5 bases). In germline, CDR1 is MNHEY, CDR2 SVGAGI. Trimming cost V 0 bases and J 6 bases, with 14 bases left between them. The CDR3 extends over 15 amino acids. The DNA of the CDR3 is TGTGCCAGCAGTTACTCGATGGGGGGTGGTGATGGCTACACCTTC. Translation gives CASSYSMGGGDGYTF.

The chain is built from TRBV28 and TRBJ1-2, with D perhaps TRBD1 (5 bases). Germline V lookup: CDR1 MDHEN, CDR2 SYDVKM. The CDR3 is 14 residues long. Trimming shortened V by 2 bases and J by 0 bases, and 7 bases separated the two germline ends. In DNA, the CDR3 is TGTGCCAGCAGTTTACGGGGGACTAACTATGGCTACACCTTC. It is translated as CASSLRGTNYGYTF.

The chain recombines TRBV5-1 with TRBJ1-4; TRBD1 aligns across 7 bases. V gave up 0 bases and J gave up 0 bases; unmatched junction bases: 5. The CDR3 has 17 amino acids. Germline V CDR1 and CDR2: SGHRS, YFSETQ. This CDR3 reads CASSLAARGATNEKLFF. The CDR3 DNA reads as TGCGCCAGCAGCTTGGCGGCCAGGGGGGCAACTAATGAAAAACTGTTTTTT.

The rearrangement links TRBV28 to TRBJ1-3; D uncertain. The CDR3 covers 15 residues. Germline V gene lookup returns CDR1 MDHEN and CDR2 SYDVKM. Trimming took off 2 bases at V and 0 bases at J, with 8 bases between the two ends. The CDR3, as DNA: TGTGCCAGCAGTTTAACCTGGAGCTCTGGAAACACCATATATTTT. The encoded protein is CASSLTWSSGNTIYF.

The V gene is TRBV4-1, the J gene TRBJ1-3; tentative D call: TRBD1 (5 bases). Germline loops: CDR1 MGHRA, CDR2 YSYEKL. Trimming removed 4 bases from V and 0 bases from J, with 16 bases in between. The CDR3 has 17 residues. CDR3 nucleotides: TGCGCCAGCAGCCTTTACACAGGACTATCCTCTGGAAACACCATATATTTT. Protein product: CASSLYTGLSSGNTIYF.

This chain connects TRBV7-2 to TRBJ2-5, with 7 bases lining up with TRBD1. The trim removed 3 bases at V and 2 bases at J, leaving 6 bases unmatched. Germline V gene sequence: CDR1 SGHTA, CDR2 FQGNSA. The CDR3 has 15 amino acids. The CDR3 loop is CASSFGGTVQETQYF. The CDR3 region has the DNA TGTGCCAGCAGCTTCGGTGGGACAGTTCAAGAGACCCAGTACTTC.

Here the CDR3 reads CASSVEASWSINEQFF. The CDR3 nucleotides are TGTGCCAGCAGCGTAGAAGCTAGCTGGAGTATCAATGAGCAGTTCTTC. V gene TRBV9 combines with J gene TRBJ2-1; D perhaps matches TRBD2 (5 bases). V was trimmed by 0 bases and J by 6 bases, leaving 16 bases between them. This CDR3 contains 16 residues. CDR1 and CDR2 from the germline V gene are SGDLS and YYNGEE. The variable domain in full, with the rest retrieved from reference TRBV9 and TRBJ2-1, is DSGVTQTPKHLITATGQRVTLRCSPRSGDLSVYWYQQSLDQGLQFLIQYYNGEERAKGNILERFSAQQFPDLHSELNLSSLELGDSALYFCASSVEASWSINEQFFGPGTRLTVL.

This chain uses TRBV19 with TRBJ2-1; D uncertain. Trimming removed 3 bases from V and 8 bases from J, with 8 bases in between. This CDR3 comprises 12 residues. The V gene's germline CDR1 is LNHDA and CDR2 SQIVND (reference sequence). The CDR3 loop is CASSISQYEQFF. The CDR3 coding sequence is TGTGCCAGTAGTATCTCACAATATGAGCAGTTCTTC.

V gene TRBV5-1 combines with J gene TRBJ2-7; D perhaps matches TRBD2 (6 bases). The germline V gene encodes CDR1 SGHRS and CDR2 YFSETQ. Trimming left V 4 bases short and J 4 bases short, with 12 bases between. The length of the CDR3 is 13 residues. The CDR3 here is CASSQGGLYEQYF. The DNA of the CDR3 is TGCGCCAGCAGCCAAGGAGGGTTGTACGAGCAGTACTTC. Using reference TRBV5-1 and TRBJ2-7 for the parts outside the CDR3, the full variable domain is KAGVTQTPRYLIKTRGQQVTLSCSPISGHRSVSWYQQTPGQGLQFLFEYFSETQRNKGNFPGRFSGRQFSNSRSEMNVSTLELGDSALYLCASSQGGLYEQYFGPGTRLTVT.